This is a list of T cell receptor beta chains from one sample in a study of early T cells in non-severe SARS-CoV-2 infection. TCRdb itself ran the 5' RACE reads through MiXCR, one entry per CDR3 protein. Of roughly 51,000 distinct CDR3 sequences in the sample, about 5.9% were seen once. Sequenced: whole blood. Every receptor here comes from an adult who was a healthcare worker with PCR-confirmed SARS-CoV-2 infection or an uninfected control (not recorded which). CDR3s include the opening cysteine and the closing phenylalanine or tryptophan. A D gene is named only where the DNA matches it firmly. The size of a clone is reported for some rows only, either as once, few or many, or as a class for expanded clones.

v_gene: TRBV7-6; len: 14; abundance: .; d_gene: TRBD1; j_gene: TRBJ2-2; CDR3aa: CASFGQGFTGELFF; CDR3nt: TGTGCCAGCTTTGGACAGGGGTTCACCGGGGAGCTGTTTTTT
v_gene: TRBV24-1; len: 14; abundance: few; d_gene: .; j_gene: TRBJ2-2; CDR3aa: CATRVPTNTGELFF; CDR3nt: TGTGCCACCAGGGTACCCACGAACACCGGGGAGCTGTTTTTT
v_gene: TRBV7-8; len: 14; abundance: .; d_gene: TRBD1; j_gene: TRBJ2-1; CDR3aa: CASSLDGTDNEQFF; CDR3nt: TGTGCCAGCAGCTTAGACGGGACAGACAATGAGCAGTTCTTC
v_gene: TRBV11-2; len: 14; abundance: .; d_gene: .; j_gene: TRBJ1-1; CDR3aa: CASSLGRAATEAFF; CDR3nt: TGTGCCAGCAGCTTAGGGCGGGCGGCCACTGAAGCTTTCTTT
v_gene: TRBV6-6; len: 15; abundance: many; d_gene: .; j_gene: TRBJ2-7; CDR3aa: CASSYGGTVNYEQYF; CDR3nt: TGTGCCAGCAGTTACGGCGGGACAGTTAACTACGAGCAGTACTTC
v_gene: TRBV7-2; len: 13; abundance: few; d_gene: .; j_gene: TRBJ1-2; CDR3aa: CASSPGTNYGYTF; CDR3nt: TGTGCCAGCAGTCCCGGGACCAACTATGGCTACACCTTC
v_gene: TRBV20-1; len: 10; abundance: many; d_gene: .; j_gene: TRBJ2-5; CDR3aa: CSALGETQYF; CDR3nt: TGCAGTGCTCTGGGGGAGACCCAGTACTTC
v_gene: TRBV20-1; len: 15; abundance: many; d_gene: .; j_gene: TRBJ2-1; CDR3aa: CSAITEGYSYNEQFF; CDR3nt: TGCAGTGCTATAACCGAGGGGTACTCCTACAATGAGCAGTTCTTC
v_gene: TRBV10-3; len: 15; abundance: many; d_gene: TRBD1; j_gene: TRBJ1-2; CDR3aa: CAINPTGGTYNRYTF; CDR3nt: TGTGCCATCAACCCGACAGGGGGCACGTACAATCGCTACACCTTC
v_gene: TRBV27; len: 16; abundance: many; d_gene: TRBD1; j_gene: TRBJ2-7; CDR3aa: CATKLIGGMRVGEQYF; CDR3nt: TGTGCCACTAAATTAATAGGGGGCATGAGGGTCGGCGAGCAGTACTTC
v_gene: TRBV5-5; len: 15; abundance: many; d_gene: .; j_gene: TRBJ1-1; CDR3aa: CASSRSRVTNTEAFF; CDR3nt: TGTGCCAGCAGCCGTTCCAGGGTAACGAACACTGAAGCTTTCTTT
v_gene: TRBV12-3/TRBV12-4; len: 15; abundance: many; d_gene: TRBD1; j_gene: TRBJ2-2; CDR3aa: CASSPLGQGTGELFF; CDR3nt: TGTGCCAGCAGCCCACTTGGACAGGGAACCGGGGAGCTGTTTTTT
v_gene: TRBV7-9; len: 13; abundance: .; d_gene: .; j_gene: TRBJ2-1; CDR3aa: CASSLVGSNEQFF; CDR3nt: TGTGCCAGCAGCTTAGTAGGCAGCAATGAGCAGTTCTTC
v_gene: TRBV7-6; len: 13; abundance: many; d_gene: .; j_gene: TRBJ1-6; CDR3aa: CASSPGENSPLHF; CDR3nt: TGTGCCAGCAGCCCAGGGGAAAATTCACCCCTCCACTTT
v_gene: TRBV30; len: 15; abundance: many; d_gene: .; j_gene: TRBJ2-6; CDR3aa: CAWSVETSGANVLTF; CDR3nt: TGTGCCTGGAGTGTAGAGACATCTGGGGCCAACGTCCTGACTTTC
v_gene: TRBV7-2; len: 13; abundance: many; d_gene: TRBD2; j_gene: TRBJ2-7; CDR3aa: CASSLNRDYGQYF; CDR3nt: TGTGCCAGCAGCTTAAATCGGGACTACGGGCAGTACTTC
v_gene: TRBV4-1; len: 14; abundance: .; d_gene: TRBD2; j_gene: TRBJ2-7; CDR3aa: CASSPGGGGAEQYF; CDR3nt: TGCGCCAGCAGCCCCGGGGGCGGGGGGGCCGAGCAGTACTTC
v_gene: TRBV28; len: 14; abundance: many; d_gene: TRBD1; j_gene: TRBJ2-1; CDR3aa: CASLETGGGNEQFF; CDR3nt: TGTGCCAGCCTAGAAACAGGGGGAGGAAATGAGCAGTTCTTC
v_gene: TRBV27; len: 15; abundance: few; d_gene: .; j_gene: TRBJ1-2; CDR3aa: CASRTVRESNYGYTF; CDR3nt: TGTGCCAGCAGAACAGTCAGGGAGTCTAACTATGGCTACACCTTC
v_gene: TRBV4-3; len: 16; abundance: many; d_gene: TRBD1; j_gene: TRBJ2-1; CDR3aa: CASSQETGVLYNEQFF; CDR3nt: TGCGCCAGCAGCCAAGAGACAGGGGTTTTGTACAATGAGCAGTTCTTC
v_gene: TRBV5-5; len: 14; abundance: few; d_gene: TRBD1; j_gene: TRBJ1-1; CDR3aa: CASSFTTGVPEAFF; CDR3nt: TGTGCCAGCAGCTTCACCACAGGGGTACCTGAAGCTTTCTTT
v_gene: TRBV18; len: 12; abundance: .; d_gene: .; j_gene: TRBJ2-1; CDR3aa: CASSSPGQGQFF; CDR3nt: TGTGCCAGCTCATCCCCTGGGCAGGGGCAGTTCTTC
v_gene: TRBV20-1; len: 18; abundance: .; d_gene: TRBD2; j_gene: TRBJ2-4; CDR3aa: CSASRAAGGPLAKNIQYF; CDR3nt: TGCAGTGCTAGTCGGGCTGCGGGGGGCCCTCTAGCCAAAAACATTCAGTACTTC
v_gene: TRBV19; len: 12; abundance: once; d_gene: TRBD1; j_gene: TRBJ2-7; CDR3aa: CASSMPGTGQYF; CDR3nt: TGTGCCAGTAGTATGCCCGGGACAGGGCAGTACTTC
v_gene: TRBV5-1; len: 14; abundance: few; d_gene: .; j_gene: TRBJ2-5; CDR3aa: CASSKASGEETQYF; CDR3nt: TGCGCCAGCAGCAAAGCCAGCGGAGAAGAGACCCAGTACTTC
v_gene: TRBV20-1; len: 13; abundance: many; d_gene: .; j_gene: TRBJ1-2; CDR3aa: CSAWPGGNYGYTF; CDR3nt: TGCAGTGCTTGGCCGGGGGGTAACTATGGCTACACCTTC
v_gene: TRBV6-2/TRBV6-3; len: 16; abundance: .; d_gene: .; j_gene: TRBJ2-1; CDR3aa: CASRPNTGVAYNEQFF; CDR3nt: TGTGCCAGCAGACCGAATACGGGGGTAGCCTACAATGAGCAGTTCTTC
v_gene: TRBV29-1; len: 14; abundance: few; d_gene: .; j_gene: TRBJ1-1; CDR3aa: CSVEEAGRYTEAFF; CDR3nt: TGCAGCGTTGAAGAGGCAGGGCGCTACACTGAAGCTTTCTTT
v_gene: TRBV4-3; len: 13; abundance: few; d_gene: .; j_gene: TRBJ2-2; CDR3aa: CASSQGQPGELFF; CDR3nt: TGCGCCAGCAGCCAAGGGCAGCCCGGGGAGCTGTTTTTT
v_gene: TRBV11-2; len: 15; abundance: few; d_gene: .; j_gene: TRBJ2-2; CDR3aa: CASSLPGANTGELFF; CDR3nt: TGTGCCAGCAGCTTACCGGGGGCGAACACCGGGGAGCTGTTTTTT
v_gene: TRBV7-9; len: 13; abundance: many; d_gene: .; j_gene: TRBJ2-7; CDR3aa: CASSLTGLYEQYF; CDR3nt: TGTGCCAGCAGCTTGACAGGTCTCTACGAGCAGTACTTC
v_gene: TRBV5-6; len: 13; abundance: many; d_gene: .; j_gene: TRBJ2-3; CDR3aa: CASSLPSTDTQYF; CDR3nt: TGTGCCAGCAGCTTACCTAGCACAGATACGCAGTATTTT
v_gene: TRBV2; len: 13; abundance: many; d_gene: .; j_gene: TRBJ2-1; CDR3aa: CASSLTGNNEQFF; CDR3nt: TGTGCCAGCAGCCTAACAGGTAACAATGAGCAGTTCTTC
v_gene: TRBV29-1; len: 16; abundance: many; d_gene: .; j_gene: TRBJ1-1; CDR3aa: CSVLTPGGSLNTEAFF; CDR3nt: TGCAGCGTTCTAACTCCGGGGGGCTCCCTGAACACTGAAGCTTTCTTT
v_gene: TRBV11-3; len: 17; abundance: many; d_gene: TRBD1; j_gene: TRBJ2-4; CDR3aa: CASSPRTGEGSKNIQYF; CDR3nt: TGTGCCAGCAGCCCTAGGACAGGCGAGGGGAGCAAAAACATTCAGTACTTC
v_gene: TRBV20-1; len: 14; abundance: few; d_gene: TRBD2; j_gene: TRBJ2-1; CDR3aa: CSARVSSGVREQFF; CDR3nt: TGCAGTGCTAGAGTCTCTAGCGGGGTGAGAGAGCAGTTCTTC
v_gene: TRBV6-1; len: 12; abundance: many; d_gene: .; j_gene: TRBJ2-3; CDR3aa: CASSDTSDTQYF; CDR3nt: TGTGCCAGCAGTGATACGTCAGATACGCAGTATTTT
v_gene: TRBV29-1; len: 11; abundance: few; d_gene: .; j_gene: TRBJ2-1; CDR3aa: CSVGARDEQFF; CDR3nt: TGCAGCGTTGGTGCACGAGATGAGCAGTTCTTC
v_gene: TRBV7-2; len: 13; abundance: many; d_gene: .; j_gene: TRBJ1-5; CDR3aa: CASSSGGNQPQHF; CDR3nt: TGTGCCAGCAGCTCGGGGGGGAATCAGCCCCAGCATTTT
v_gene: TRBV11-2; len: 15; abundance: few; d_gene: .; j_gene: TRBJ2-1; CDR3aa: CASSLVADPYNEQFF; CDR3nt: TGTGCCAGCAGCTTAGTAGCGGACCCCTACAATGAGCAGTTCTTC
v_gene: TRBV19; len: 13; abundance: many; d_gene: TRBD1; j_gene: TRBJ1-5; CDR3aa: CASNDRARQPQHF; CDR3nt: TGTGCCAGCAATGACAGGGCTAGGCAGCCCCAGCATTTT
v_gene: TRBV6-6; len: 12; abundance: .; d_gene: .; j_gene: TRBJ1-2; CDR3aa: CASSPGANGYTF; CDR3nt: TGTGCCAGCAGTCCCGGAGCGAATGGCTACACCTTC
v_gene: TRBV7-2; len: 15; abundance: many; d_gene: .; j_gene: TRBJ2-1; CDR3aa: CASSAGMGDLNEQFF; CDR3nt: TGTGCCAGCAGCGCCGGGATGGGGGACCTCAATGAGCAGTTCTTC
v_gene: TRBV7-9; len: 16; abundance: few; d_gene: .; j_gene: TRBJ2-7; CDR3aa: CASSPDSGRSSYEQYF; CDR3nt: TGTGCCAGCAGCCCCGATTCAGGTAGGAGCTCCTACGAGCAGTACTTC
v_gene: TRBV12-2; len: 15; abundance: many; d_gene: .; j_gene: TRBJ2-3; CDR3aa: CASRARSGGTDTQYF; CDR3nt: TGTGCAAGTCGCGCCCGAAGCGGGGGAACAGATACGCAGTATTTT
v_gene: TRBV6-5; len: 15; abundance: many; d_gene: .; j_gene: TRBJ1-1; CDR3aa: CASSYGRSGGTEAFF; CDR3nt: TGTGCCAGCAGTTACGGACGTAGTGGGGGCACTGAAGCTTTCTTT
v_gene: TRBV20-1; len: 13; abundance: many; d_gene: .; j_gene: TRBJ2-7; CDR3aa: CSAMKQGPYEQYF; CDR3nt: TGCAGTGCTATGAAACAGGGACCCTACGAGCAGTACTTC
v_gene: TRBV11-3; len: 13; abundance: many; d_gene: .; j_gene: TRBJ2-5; CDR3aa: CASSREGRETQYF; CDR3nt: TGTGCCAGCAGCCGAGAGGGTCGAGAGACCCAGTACTTC
v_gene: TRBV11-2; len: 16; abundance: few; d_gene: .; j_gene: TRBJ1-2; CDR3aa: CASSLDFGATLYGYTF; CDR3nt: TGTGCCAGCAGCTTAGATTTCGGGGCGACCCTTTATGGCTACACCTTC
v_gene: TRBV6-5; len: 15; abundance: many; d_gene: TRBD1; j_gene: TRBJ2-7; CDR3aa: CASITDRGGSYEQYF; CDR3nt: TGTGCCAGCATTACCGACAGGGGGGGGTCCTACGAGCAGTACTTC